This entry features one T cell receptor beta chain sequence. In the authors' workflow: For nucleated cells, counts were estimated from reference gene primer amplification. The protocol was immunoSEQ multiplex PCR, while the TCRdb copy is restricted to in-frame clones and leaves out a portion. V and J calls and clone size are those listed in that table; D and trimming were worked out from the DNA. Of roughly 170,000 clones listed, around nine tenths were seen once; the top ten hold 2.7%. This CDR3 spans 12 amino acids. Germline lookup yields CDR1 SGHNT and CDR2 YENEEA. Trimming removed 0 bases from V and 18 bases from J, with 12 bases in between. The sample belongs to a study of blood T cell repertoires in COVID-19. Across the whole study: T cells, B-cell-depleted T cells, or PBMCs provided the cDNA or gDNA that served as material.

Material for sequencing was peripheral blood. This chain uses TRBV11-3 with TRBJ1-6; D gene ambiguous. The sequence was collected from a man between 35 and 55 years old with active or convalescent COVID-19. DNA for the CDR3: TGTGCCAGCAGCTTAGATTACGCAGTCCCCCACTTT. Its translation: CASSLDYAVPHF.